The 25 T cell receptor beta chains reported below all come from one sample, sequenced in a study of blood T cell repertoires in COVID-19. Here immunoSEQ multiplex PCR was the method, and the copy in TCRdb shows in-frame clones only, minus some. The repertoire holds about 190,000 clones, with approximately 88% as singletons. Sequenced sample: peripheral blood. These receptors were obtained from a woman in her 30s with acute or convalescent COVID-19.

The rearrangement uses TRBV5-6 and TRBJ1-3; D call uncertain. CDR1 is SGHDT, CDR2 YYEEEE, per germline. The CDR3 has 15 residues. Between the trimmed V and J ends, which lost 4 bases and 4 bases, there was a span of 15 bases. The CDR3 nucleotides are TGTGCCAGCAGCGCGGGCCGTACGTCCGGAAACACCATATATTTT. The encoded protein is CASSAGRTSGNTIYF. Supplemented by reference TRBV5-6 and TRBJ1-3, the full variable domain reads DAGVTQSPTHLIKTRGQQVTLRCSPKSGHDTVSWYQQALGQGPQFIFQYYEEEERQRGNFPDRFSGHQFPNYSSELNVNALLLGDSALYLCASSAGRTSGNTIYFGEGSWLTVV.

This chain joins TRBV10-3 and TRBJ2-1; maybe TRBD1 (6 bases). The ends were cut back, 8 bases at V and 0 bases at J, with 11 bases in the middle. This CDR3 region has 14 residues. Germline values: CDR1 ENHRY, CDR2 SYGVKD. CDR3 DNA: TGTGCCATCGGGGGCGGAAGCTCCTACAATGAGCAGTTCTTC. Translation gives CAIGGGSSYNEQFF.

The gene calls are TRBV10-3 and TRBJ2-7; 8 positions match TRBD2. The CDR3 covers 13 residues. V shed 10 bases and J 4 bases; nucleotides not matched to a gene: 9. Germline V gene sequence: CDR1 ENHRY, CDR2 SYGVKD. This chain's CDR3 is CASNPGLEYEQYF. DNA for the CDR3: TGTGCCAGCAACCCGGGACTAGAGTACGAGCAGTACTTC.

The chain uses TRBV7-9 and TRBJ2-7; D may be TRBD1 (5 bases). This CDR3 comprises 13 residues. In germline, CDR1 is SEHNR, CDR2 FQNEAQ (reference sequence). Trimming cost V 2 bases and J 9 bases, with 14 bases left between them. CDR3 sequence: CASSLRGFGGQYF. CDR3 coding DNA: TGTGCCAGCAGCTTAAGGGGCTTTGGCGGGCAGTACTTC.

The V gene is TRBV9, the J gene TRBJ1-1, with no clear D. V shed 3 bases and J shed 7 bases, with 13 bases lying between them. The CDR3 length is 13 residues. Per the germline V gene, CDR1 is SGDLS and CDR2 is YYNGEE. The CDR3 spells CASSAAEGNEAFF. The CDR3 coding sequence is TGTGCCAGCAGCGCTGCGGAGGGCAATGAAGCTTTCTTT.

V and J are TRBV28 and TRBJ1-5, with TRBD1 as a possible D gene (6 bases). The germline V gene encodes CDR1 MDHEN and CDR2 SYDVKM. CDR3 size: 15 residues. V was clipped by 5 bases and J by 7 bases, with 18 bases between them. DNA of the CDR3: TGTGCCAGCAGTCCACCCCGGGACACTTTACAGCCCCAGCATTTT. Encoded protein: CASSPPRDTLQPQHF.

This chain joins TRBV19 and TRBJ2-2; 12 bases match TRBD2. V shed 6 bases, J shed 4 bases, and the junction held 6 bases outside the gene matches. Germline CDR1 is LNHDA and CDR2 is SQIVND (reference sequence). The CDR3 is 16 residues long. In DNA, the CDR3 is TGTGCCAGTAGGCGACTAGCGGGGGACCTCACCGGGGAGCTGTTTTTT. It specifies CASRRLAGDLTGELFF.

The V and J genes are TRBV19 and TRBJ1-5; a weak D match, TRBD1 (6 bases). Germline V lookup: CDR1 LNHDA, CDR2 SQIVND (reference sequence). The CDR3 extends over 13 amino acids. Trimming cost V 7 bases and J 5 bases, with 12 bases left between them. This CDR3 reads CASKGDIYQPQHF. As DNA, the CDR3 is TGTGCCAGTAAGGGGGACATTTATCAGCCCCAGCATTTT.

The chain recombines TRBV12-3 or TRBV12-4 with TRBJ2-2; unclear D gene. Between the trimmed V and J ends, which lost 6 bases and 6 bases, there was a span of 8 bases. This CDR3 region has 12 residues. The DNA of the CDR3 is TGTGCCAGCAGCCCACCAGCCGGGGAGCTGTTTTTT. Protein sequence: CASSPPAGELFF.

A word on this clone: This specimen includes other DNA sequences encoding the same CDR3. V is TRBV11-2 and J is TRBJ2-1; 8 positions match TRBD1. Trimming took 2 bases from V and 3 from J; bases not matched to a gene: 0. CDR3 length equals 14 residues. Looked up from germline, CDR1 is SGHAT and CDR2 is FQNNGV. The CDR3 nucleotides read TGTGCCAGCAGCTTAACAGGGGGCTACAATGAGCAGTTCTTC. Protein product: CASSLTGGYNEQFF.

V gene TRBV9 combines with J gene TRBJ2-7, with D maybe TRBD2 (6 bases). Germline values: CDR1 SGDLS, CDR2 YYNGEE. The CDR3 is 13 amino acids. The ends were cut back, 4 bases at V and 2 bases at J, with 10 bases in the middle. The DNA for the CDR3 is TGTGCCAGCAGCTCGGGGGTTCCCTACGAGCAGTACTTC. As protein: CASSSGVPYEQYF.

The V and J genes are TRBV2 and TRBJ2-1, with a tentative D call TRBD2 (5 bases). Between the trimmed V and J ends, which lost 9 bases and 5 bases, there was a span of 14 bases. Germline values: CDR1 SNHLY, CDR2 FYNNEI. This CDR3 spans 13 amino acids. CDR3 protein: CARGSGPDNEQFF. The CDR3, as DNA: TGTGCCAGGGGCAGCGGCCCCGACAATGAGCAGTTCTTC.

The chain links TRBV28 to TRBJ2-2; 8 nucleotides match TRBD2. This CDR3 spans 17 amino acids. The ends lost 5 bases at V and 1 base at J; junction bases unmatched: 9. Germline CDR1 is MDHEN and CDR2 is SYDVKM. The CDR3 reads CASSPPLAGRNTGELFF. The CDR3 region has the DNA TGTGCCAGCAGTCCCCCCCTAGCGGGCAGGAACACCGGGGAGCTGTTTTTT.

The chain uses TRBV7-2 and TRBJ2-7; the D gene is possibly TRBD2 (5 bases). V lost 5 bases to trimming and J lost 3 bases, with 11 bases between them. Germline V gene data show CDR1 as SGHTA and CDR2 as FQGNSA. The CDR3 totals 13 residues. The CDR3 DNA sequence: TGTGCCAGCAGCCACGGGATTTACTACGAGCAGTACTTC. It encodes CASSHGIYYEQYF.

This sequence joins TRBV7-8 and TRBJ2-3; D ambiguous. CDR3 length: 15 amino acids. Trimming shortened V by 2 bases and J by 2 bases, and 11 bases separated the two germline ends. In germline, CDR1 is SGHVS, CDR2 FQNEAQ. The CDR3 loop is CASSLRHLATDTQYF. CDR3 sequence (DNA): TGTGCCAGCAGCTTACGTCACCTGGCCACAGATACGCAGTATTTT.

The rearrangement uses TRBV20-1 and TRBJ2-3; D ambiguous. V gave up 3 bases and J gave up 2 bases, with 9 bases separating them. The CDR3 totals 13 residues. Germline-derived CDR1 and CDR2 are DFQATT and SNEGSKA (reference sequence). The CDR3 loop is CSASSSSTDTQYF. The DNA for the CDR3 is TGCAGTGCTAGTTCGAGCTCCACAGATACGCAGTATTTT.

The V gene is TRBV18, the J gene TRBJ2-3; 11 bases align to TRBD2. The trim removed 3 bases at V and 0 bases at J, leaving 2 bases unmatched. CDR3 length: 16 amino acids. Germline values: CDR1 KGHSH, CDR2 LQKENI. CDR3 amino acids: CASSPRTSGSTDTQYF. The CDR3 coding sequence is TGTGCCAGCTCACCTAGGACTAGCGGGAGCACAGATACGCAGTATTTT.

The table lists this clone with a count of one. V usage is TRBV28 and J usage is TRBJ2-2; D remains ambiguous. CDR1 and CDR2 (germline): MDHEN, SYDVKM. V was pared by 3 bases and J by 7 bases, with 6 bases between. CDR3 size: 12 residues. Here the CDR3 reads CASSFYGGELFF. DNA for the CDR3: TGTGCCAGCAGTTTCTATGGCGGGGAGCTGTTTTTT.

The J gene is TRBJ1-2, the V gene TRBV5-4; 7 bases map to TRBD1. Trimming at V came to 5 bases and at J to 8 bases, leaving 3 bases not matched to a gene. Germline CDR1 is SGHNT and CDR2 is YYREEE (reference sequence). This CDR3 is 11 amino acids long. The CDR3 DNA sequence: TGTGCCAGCAGAGACAGGGAAGGCTACACCTTC. Its protein is CASRDREGYTF.

This rearrangement joins TRBV5-1 to TRBJ2-3, with D uncertain. V lost 1 base and J lost 2, with 8 bases in between. Germline V gene data show CDR1 as SGHRS and CDR2 as YFSETQ. The CDR3 runs to 14 residues. The CDR3 nucleotides read TGCGCCAGCAGCTTGTTGGGCTCCACAGATACGCAGTATTTT. Its translation: CASSLLGSTDTQYF.

V usage is TRBV4-2 and J usage is TRBJ2-7, with D perhaps matching TRBD2 (7 bases). Germline CDR1 and CDR2: LGHNA and YNFKEQ. CDR3 length: 16 residues. The V end was cut by 4 bases, the J end by 4 bases, with 20 bases between. The CDR3 reads CASSRTGGGGRYEQYF. As DNA, the CDR3 is TGTGCCAGCAGCCGTACGGGAGGAGGGGGACGGTACGAGCAGTACTTC.

V usage is TRBV9 and J usage is TRBJ1-3; TRBD1 might be the D (5 bases). The CDR3 length is 15 residues. V was clipped by 4 bases and J by 2 bases, with 13 bases between them. In germline, CDR1 is SGDLS, CDR2 YYNGEE. The CDR3 region has the DNA TGTGCCAGCAGCCCTCTCGGGGGGACTGGAAACACCATATATTTT. Its protein is CASSPLGGTGNTIYF.

The chain recombines TRBV15 with TRBJ2-1; 7 bases map to TRBD2. Trimming took 5 bases from V and 9 from J; bases not matched to a gene: 4. Germline V lookup: CDR1 LNHNV, CDR2 YYDKDF (reference sequence). This CDR3 region has 12 residues. CDR3 in amino acids: CATSRGEGEQFF. The CDR3 DNA is TGTGCCACCAGCCGTGGGGAGGGTGAGCAGTTCTTC.

This clone was counted between two and nine times. The chain has TRBV28 and TRBJ2-6, with no clear D. This CDR3 contains 15 residues. V dropped 7 bases and J dropped 4 bases, with 14 bases sitting between them. From germline, CDR1 is MDHEN and CDR2 SYDVKM. The CDR3 loop reads CASTPNFFGANVLTF. The DNA of the CDR3 is TGTGCCAGCACCCCTAATTTTTTCGGGGCCAACGTCCTGACTTTC.

This sequence joins TRBV21-1 and TRBJ1-2. TRBV21-1 is shown as a pseudogene. The CDR3 is made up of 13 amino acids. The CDR3 nucleotides are TGTGCCAGCATTCCCGAGGCGAGATCCGGCTACACCTTC. As protein: CASIPEARSGYTF.